This TCR beta chain appears in the sequencing data of a study of vaccination effects on CD4 cells after COVID-19. TCRdb keeps only in-frame clones here, not all; method: immunoSEQ multiplex PCR. Seen here are about 24,000 clones, about three quarters observed once, and the top ten hold about 24%. The study, taken as a whole, reports: Nearly all vaccine-induced clones in healthy recipients recognized only SARS-CoV-2.

This clone was observed a single time. What it binds is not known. Under the ViraFEST assay, PBMC were stimulated with viral peptide pools so that antigen-specific CD4+ T cells expanded. Sequencing was performed afterwards. Subsequent to approximately 9 days of culture, CD4+ T cells were isolated. It was two doses of either the BNT162b2 or mRNA-1273 vaccine that participants received. No vaccinee had earlier SARS-CoV-2 infection, and nucleocapsid antibodies were negative. The source is a human donor who received a COVID-19 vaccine. This specimen consisted of CD4+ T cells from PBMCs cultured with HCoV-NL63 spike peptides, obtained after COVID-19 vaccination.

The chain's CDR3 is CASAAGTGGDEQFF. In DNA form, the CDR3 reads TGTGCCAGCGCCGCCGGGACAGGGGGCGATGAGCAGTTCTTC. This chain connects TRBV27 to TRBJ2-1; 12 nucleotides line up with TRBD1. CDR1 and CDR2 (germline): MNHEY, SMNVEV (reference sequence). The CDR3 is 14 residues long. Losses at the gene ends were 8 bases for V and 8 bases for J; bases not matched to a gene: 7.